This T cell receptor beta chain appears in the sequencing data of a study of CD8 T cells in ankylosing spondylitis. This clonotype was counted a few times. Its target is unknown. Notes on the study in general: In peripheral blood, disease-linked CD8+ clones occurred at relatively low frequencies. Seven to nine highly homologous variants made up a TCR beta motif that seemed to typify ankylosing spondylitis blood.

It was by quantitative 5'-RACE with molecular barcodes that TCR beta libraries were made. Via MiXCR, TCRdb re-called the 5' RACE reads, giving one row per CDR3 protein. This repertoire shows around 130,000 distinct CDR3 sequences, roughly 8.8% found once; its top ten account for 2.5% to 3.5%. Germline CDR1 reads SGHDT; CDR2 reads YYEEEE. This CDR3 spans 15 amino acids. V was clipped by 4 bases and J by 0 bases, with 11 bases between them. The clonotype originates from a male donor with ankylosing spondylitis or in good health (not recorded which). The sequenced material came from blood, either unsorted or a sorted T cell fraction (not recorded which). The rearrangement uses TRBV5-6 and TRBJ2-1, with D unresolved. The CDR3 DNA is TGTGCCAGCAGCGCCTTACTGCACTCCTACAATGAGCAGTTCTTC. It codes for CASSALLHSYNEQFF.